These 18 T cell receptor beta chains originate from one sample sequenced in a study of PD-1 blockade in mismatch repair-deficient tumors. Measured with immunoSEQ multiplex PCR; TCRdb has only the in-frame clones, and not every one. Of just under 65,000 clones in the sample, 88% were seen once. This sample comprised peripheral blood, obtained 52 weeks after starting pembrolizumab. These receptors all come from an adult with mismatch repair-deficient cancer.

The chain couples TRBV7-9 to TRBJ2-7; 9 bases line up with TRBD1. From germline, CDR1 is SEHNR and CDR2 FQNEAQ (reference sequence). This CDR3 is built from 16 residues. Germline trimming cut 5 bases from V and 3 bases from J; bases unmatched to any gene: 11. The DNA of the CDR3 is TGTGCCAGCAGCCCGTTGTCCCGACAGGGGGTCTACGAGCAGTACTTC. Translated, it gives CASSPLSRQGVYEQYF. Full variable domain (rest looked up from reference TRBV7-9 and TRBJ2-7): DTGVSQNPRHKITKRGQNVTFRCDPISEHNRLYWYRQTLGQGPEFLTYFQNEAQLEKSRLLSDRFSAERPKGSFSTLEIQRTEQGDSAMYLCASSPLSRQGVYEQYFGPGTRLTVT.

This chain joins TRBV4-3 and TRBJ2-5, with 8 bases that match TRBD1. The V gene's germline CDR1 is LGHNA and CDR2 YSLEER. V lost 5 bases and J lost 0; bases outside the gene matches: 5. The CDR3 is 15 residues long. The CDR3 sequence: CASSVRDRNQETQYF. The CDR3 DNA reads as TGCGCCAGCAGCGTCCGGGACAGGAACCAAGAGACCCAGTACTTC.

The rearrangement joins TRBV30 to TRBJ1-1; D is perhaps TRBD1 (5 bases). CDR1 GTSNPN and CDR2 SVGIG come from the germline V gene (reference sequence). Trimming pared 4 bases from V and 3 bases from J, leaving 12 bases between. CDR3 length: 13 amino acids. Here the CDR3 DNA reads TGTGCCTGGATGTCAGGGTGGTACACTGAAGCTTTCTTT. Protein: CAWMSGWYTEAFF.

V is TRBV27 and J is TRBJ2-5; perhaps TRBD1 as D (6 bases). Trimming shortened V by 5 bases and J by 5 bases, and 12 bases separated the two germline ends. The CDR3 sequence is 13 residues long. Germline V gene sequence: CDR1 MNHEY, CDR2 SMNVEV (reference sequence). CDR3 residues: CASSTDRLETQYF. In nucleotides, the CDR3 is TGTGCCAGCAGTACAGACAGGTTGGAGACCCAGTACTTC.

The chain combines TRBV19 with TRBJ2-2; D gene ambiguous. Germline CDR1 and CDR2: LNHDA and SQIVND (reference sequence). The CDR3 runs to 13 residues. Trimming removed 8 bases at V and 6 bases at J, with 13 bases between. The CDR3 bases are TGTGCCAGTGGCAAGAGTGGCTCCGGGGAGCTGTTTTTT. Translation: CASGKSGSGELFF.

The chain uses TRBV7-4 and TRBJ2-5; 11 bases are shared with TRBD1. CDR1 is SGHVT and CDR2 is SQSDAQ in the germline V gene. The V gene end was trimmed by 1 base and the J gene end by 4 bases; junction bases not matched to a gene: 8. The CDR3 spans 17 residues. DNA of the CDR3: TGTGCCAGCAGCTTAGAGGACAGGGGGCGCCAAGGAGAGACCCAGTACTTC. Its protein product is CASSLEDRGRQGETQYF.

The chain carries TRBV5-4 and TRBJ2-7, with D perhaps TRBD2 (5 bases). Germline V gives CDR1 SGHNT, CDR2 YYREEE (reference sequence). This CDR3 region has 16 residues. V was cut by 1 base and J by 3 bases, with 17 bases left in between. The CDR3 region is CASSLRVRTANYEQYF. The CDR3 DNA sequence: TGTGCCAGCAGCTTGAGGGTTCGGACTGCTAACTACGAGCAGTACTTC.

The sample holds one count of this clone. V is TRBV7-9 and J is TRBJ1-5; D is undetermined. V was clipped by 4 bases and J by 7 bases, with 14 bases between them. Per the germline V gene, CDR1 is SEHNR and CDR2 is FQNEAQ (reference sequence). This CDR3 spans 14 amino acids. Here the CDR3 reads CASSSGSFEQPQHF. The DNA of the CDR3 is TGTGCCAGCAGCTCTGGGTCGTTCGAGCAGCCCCAGCATTTT.

V and J are TRBV10-3 and TRBJ2-2, with 11 nucleotides matching TRBD2. Germline CDR1 and CDR2: ENHRY and SYGVKD. After removal of 8 bases from V and 2 bases from J, the junction contained 10 bases not matched to a gene. The CDR3 is 17 residues long. The CDR3 DNA follows: TGTGCCATCGGGACTAGCGGCCGCGCCTTAAACACCGGGGAGCTGTTTTTT. It yields the protein CAIGTSGRALNTGELFF.

This rearrangement joins TRBV27 to TRBJ2-5, with a weak D call TRBD2 (6 bases). V was clipped by 6 bases and J by 5 bases, with 16 bases between them. Germline V gene sequence: CDR1 MNHEY, CDR2 SMNVEV (reference sequence). The CDR3 sequence is 14 residues long. The CDR3 spells CASRRSHRGETQYF. CDR3 bases: TGTGCCAGCAGGCGAAGCCACCGGGGGGAGACCCAGTACTTC.

The V gene is TRBV9, the J gene TRBJ2-3; TRBD2 matches 7 bases. Germline lookup yields CDR1 SGDLS and CDR2 YYNGEE. There are 19 residues in the CDR3. Trimming removed 1 base from V and 2 bases from J; junction bases left unmatched: 16. The CDR3 DNA follows: TGTGCCAGCAGCGTAAACCCCAGGACTAGTGGCCCGTACACAGATACGCAGTATTTT. Residues: CASSVNPRTSGPYTDTQYF.

The rearrangement uses TRBV19 and TRBJ1-5; D is unresolved. V was pared by 3 bases and J by 1 base, with 10 bases between. The length of the CDR3 is 15 residues. The germline CDR1 and CDR2 sequences are LNHDA and SQIVND (reference sequence). Written as DNA, the CDR3 is TGTGCCAGTAGTATTGCGGGGAGGAGCAATCAGCCCCAGCATTTT. Translation: CASSIAGRSNQPQHF.

This chain joins TRBV11-2 and TRBJ1-1; no clear D. Per germline, CDR1 SGHAT and CDR2 FQNNGV. There are 12 residues in the CDR3. The V and J ends lost 5 bases and 9 bases respectively, with 13 bases between them. The DNA for the CDR3 is TGTGCCAGCAGCGCATCGACGGAGAAAGCTTTCTTT. It yields the protein CASSASTEKAFF.

The chain uses TRBV30 and TRBJ2-2, with D possibly being TRBD2 (5 bases). Germline-derived CDR1 and CDR2 are GTSNPN and SVGIG (reference sequence). The CDR3 sequence is 13 residues long. V was cut by 0 bases and J by 7 bases, with 9 bases left in between. The CDR3 region has the DNA TGTGCCTGGAGTGTACGGGATGGCGGGGAGCTGTTTTTT. Its translation is CAWSVRDGGELFF. The full variable domain, its missing parts supplied by reference TRBV30 and TRBJ2-2, is SQTIHQWPATLVQPVGSPLSLECTVEGTSNPNLYWYRQAAGRGLQLLFYSVGIGQISSEVPQNLSASRPQDRQFILSSKKLLLSDSGFYLCAWSVRDGGELFFGEGSRLTVL.

V is TRBV27 and J is TRBJ2-3, with no clear D. With 7 bases removed from V and 3 bases from J, the gap between germline ends came to 11 bases. The CDR3 contains 13 residues. Looked up from germline, CDR1 is MNHEY and CDR2 is SMNVEV (reference sequence). The CDR3 nucleotides are TGTGCCAGCACCCCCATGGGAACAGATACGCAGTATTTT. This gives the protein CASTPMGTDTQYF.

This clone was counted once. The chain joins TRBV7-6 to TRBJ2-7; the D call may be TRBD1 or TRBD2 (5 bases each). Trimming cost V 5 bases and J 7 bases, with 18 bases left between them. The CDR3 has 14 amino acids. The germline CDR1 and CDR2 sequences are SGHVS and FNYEAQ. The CDR3 reads CASSLGTDLGEQYF. The CDR3 DNA reads as TGTGCCAGCAGCCTCGGGACCGACTTGGGGGAGCAGTACTTC.

The chain recombines TRBV11-3 with TRBJ1-4; no firm D call. The CDR3 extends over 18 amino acids. CDR1 and CDR2 (germline): SGHNT, YENEEA. V was trimmed by 6 bases and J by 5 bases, leaving 25 bases between them. As DNA, the CDR3 is TGTGCCAGCAGTGATCGTGAAGGTCTCCCAGTCGACAATGAAAAACTGTTTTTT. This gives the protein CASSDREGLPVDNEKLFF.

The chain has TRBV6-5 and TRBJ2-1; D remains unclear. V shed 4 bases and J shed 0 bases, with 7 bases lying between them. This CDR3 has 14 amino acids. CDR1 and CDR2 (germline): MNHEY, SVGAGI. The CDR3 sequence is CASSLFSSYNEQFF. CDR3 coding DNA: TGTGCCAGCAGTTTGTTTAGCTCCTACAATGAGCAGTTCTTC.